The sequence of this TCR beta chain was determined in a study of beta chain features in type 1 diabetes. Study-wide context: Healthy donors, compared against patients, showed similar age, gender and cell yields. Examination spanned fewer than 140,000,000 sorted cells from all samples.

Trimming cost V 6 bases and J 4 bases; bases outside gene matches: 5. Germline lookup yields CDR1 KGHSH and CDR2 LQKENI. There are 13 residues in the CDR3. The sequenced template was cDNA made from the entire isolated RNA. Mean read depth for naive, central memory and regulatory T cell samples was approximately 3.57 million reads. The assay was immunoSEQ multiplex PCR, and TCRdb's table has in-frame clones only and misses some. The table lists 350,000 to 450,000 clones, approximately 16% of them singletons. This clone was seen a handful of times. Its specificity is not known. Study-wide results and limits: Moderate but significant shortening of TCRB CDR3s was recorded in all four CD4+ subsets from Type 1 diabetes patients.

Specimen: naive CD4+ T cells from blood. The chain carries TRBV18 and TRBJ2-5; 7 nucleotides agree with TRBD1. The TCR originated in a woman in her late teens or twenties in good health. In nucleotides, the CDR3 is TGTGCCAGCTCCCGGGACAGATCAGAGACCCAGTACTTC. As protein: CASSRDRSETQYF.